The next 29 T cell receptor beta chains were all read from a single sample in a study of T cells in Graves' hyperthyroidism and ophthalmopathy. Amplified TCR beta CDR3 regions came from RNA transcripts. HTBI primers drove first-round RT-PCR of the TCR CDR3. TCRdb processed the multiplex PCR reads anew with MiXCR; each CDR3 protein has one entry. The data show 370,000 or so distinct CDR3 sequences, with around a sixth seen just once and around a quarter held by the top ten. Sequencing input: blood. The receptor source for this set is a young woman with Graves' hyperthyroidism that later progressed to Graves' ophthalmopathy.

The genes are TRBV6-1 and TRBJ2-1; D might be TRBD1 or TRBD2, each matching 5 bases. V lost 8 bases to trimming and J lost 6 bases, with 11 bases between them. CDR3 length equals 12 residues. Germline CDR1 is MNHNS and CDR2 is SASEGT. CDR3 coding DNA: TGTGCCAGCCGGGGCCAGAGCAATGAGCAGTTCTTC. Protein product: CASRGQSNEQFF.

This chain links TRBV9 with TRBJ2-2; D gene uncertain. There are 14 residues in the CDR3. The V end was cut by 5 bases, the J end by 1 base, with 9 bases between. CDR1 and CDR2 from the germline V gene are SGDLS and YYNGEE. CDR3 DNA sequence: TGTGCCAGCAGACAGAATAGGAACACCGGGGAGCTGTTTTTT. The encoded protein is CASRQNRNTGELFF.

This clonotype was found many times. V and J are TRBV6-1 and TRBJ2-3; D is undetermined. Between the trimmed V and J ends, which lost 2 bases and 0 bases, there was a span of 6 bases. The V gene's germline CDR1 is MNHNS and CDR2 SASEGT. The CDR3 is 14 amino acids. CDR3 amino acids: CASSEIGSTDTQYF. In DNA, the CDR3 is TGTGCCAGCAGTGAAATAGGCAGCACAGATACGCAGTATTTT.

The rearrangement uses TRBV27 and TRBJ2-7; D is unresolved. Germline V gene sequence: CDR1 MNHEY, CDR2 SMNVEV (reference sequence). This CDR3 region has 14 residues. The ends were cut back, 3 bases at V and 0 bases at J, with 9 bases in the middle. For the CDR3, the DNA is TGTGCCAGCAGTTTCGCACAGAGCTCCTACGAGCAGTACTTC. Residues: CASSFAQSSYEQYF.

A note on this clonotype: One end of the junction is discordant with germline, which a read error may explain. The genes are TRBV11-2 and TRBJ1-4; possible D gene TRBD1, 5 bases. The CDR3 has 14 residues. Germline V gene lookup returns CDR1 SGHAT and CDR2 FQNNGV. CDR3 DNA: TGTGCCGGCAGCTTATGGGGGTCGGGTGAAAAACTGTTTTTT. This translates into CAGSLWGSGEKLFF.

This clonotype was observed at least ten times. The rearrangement links TRBV10-3 to TRBJ2-3; 10 positions match TRBD1. Germline CDR1 and CDR2: ENHRY and SYGVKD. The length of the CDR3 is 18 residues. V shed 10 bases and J 4 bases; nucleotides not matched to a gene: 20. CDR3 sequence (DNA): TGTGCCACTACACCGGGACAGGGGCGAGGGAGGGGTCCAGATACGCAGTATTTT. Translation: CATTPGQGRGRGPDTQYF.

This clonotype was observed many times. The rearrangement links TRBV2 to TRBJ2-1; weak D call: TRBD1 (6 bases). CDR1 is SNHLY and CDR2 is FYNNEI in the germline V gene. Trimming shortened V by 0 bases and J by 5 bases, and 17 bases separated the two germline ends. The CDR3 extends over 17 amino acids. CDR3 amino acids: CASSEARNRVSDNEQFF. As DNA, the CDR3 is TGTGCCAGCAGTGAAGCCCGGAACAGGGTGAGCGACAATGAGCAGTTCTTC.

The sample holds many counts of this clonotype. The CDR3 loop is CASNEGGEQFF. The CDR3 DNA reads as TGTGCCAGCAATGAGGGCGGTGAGCAGTTCTTC. The chain couples TRBV3-1 to TRBJ2-1, with D perhaps matching TRBD2 (5 bases). The CDR3 runs to 11 residues. Germline-derived CDR1 and CDR2 are LGHDT and YNNKEL (reference sequence). Trimming stripped 7 bases from V and 9 bases from J, with 10 bases between.

This clonotype was detected only a few times. This chain links TRBV7-9 with TRBJ1-1, with a possible D match to TRBD1 (6 bases). V was cut by 5 bases and J by 5 bases, with 18 bases left in between. The CDR3 contains 15 residues. Germline V gene lookup returns CDR1 SEHNR and CDR2 FQNEAQ (reference sequence). In DNA form, the CDR3 reads TGTGCCAGCAGCGGCCGGGGGGCGCTGGGGACTGAAGCTTTCTTT. Translated: CASSGRGALGTEAFF.

This clonotype has only a few counts. This chain joins TRBV20-1 and TRBJ1-2, with 9 bases lining up with TRBD1. Germline assignment: CDR1 DFQATT and CDR2 SNEGSKA (reference sequence). J gave up 4 bases and V 6 bases, and 6 bases lay outside the gene matches. This CDR3 is 13 amino acids long. CDR3 amino acids: CSARTGASYGYTF. CDR3 DNA: TGCAGTGCGCGGACAGGGGCTTCCTATGGCTACACCTTC.

This clonotype came up many times. The chain is built from TRBV20-1 and TRBJ2-3; 14 bases align to TRBD2. The V segment lost 5 bases and the J segment 5 bases; nucleotides outside the gene matches: 6. The CDR3 contains 15 residues. Germline lookup yields CDR1 DFQATT and CDR2 SNEGSKA (reference sequence). The CDR3 DNA reads TGCAGTGCTGTGGGACTAGCGGGAGTAAGAGATACGCAGTATTTT. This encodes CSAVGLAGVRDTQYF.

This clonotype has at least ten counts. DNA of the CDR3: TGTGCCTGGAGTGTACTGATCGGAACCTACGAGCAGTACTTC. Residues: CAWSVLIGTYEQYF. V and J are TRBV30 and TRBJ2-7; D gene ambiguous. CDR1 is GTSNPN, CDR2 SVGIG, per germline (reference sequence). The CDR3 spans 14 residues. With 0 bases removed from V and 2 bases from J, the gap between germline ends came to 11 bases.

This clonotype was observed at least ten times. This chain links TRBV19 with TRBJ1-3; weak D call: TRBD1 (5 bases). The CDR3 has 14 amino acids. Per germline, CDR1 LNHDA and CDR2 SQIVND (reference sequence). Trimming removed 7 bases at V and 15 bases at J, with 25 bases between. The CDR3 here is CASTPGLAVGEEYF. In nucleotides, the CDR3 is TGTGCCAGTACCCCGGGACTAGCGGTTGGAGAGGAATATTTT.

The rearrangement links TRBV29-1 to TRBJ2-7; 9 nucleotides agree with TRBD1. The CDR3 has 13 residues. Looked up from germline, CDR1 is SQVTM and CDR2 is ANQGSEA. V was clipped by 7 bases and J by 4 bases; unmatched bases: 8. DNA for the CDR3: TGCAGCGCCCAAGGCGGACAGGGGTACGAGCAGTACTTC. Protein sequence: CSAQGGQGYEQYF.

The sample holds a few counts of this clonotype. The rearrangement links TRBV7-3 to TRBJ2-7; 7 bases fit TRBD1. Germline V gene sequence: CDR1 SGHTA, CDR2 FQGTGA. The CDR3 extends over 14 amino acids. Trimming at V came to 1 base and at J to 3 bases, leaving 3 bases not matched to a gene. For the CDR3, the DNA is TGTGCCAGCAGCTTAATTCCAGGGGGCTACGAGCAGTACTTC. It encodes CASSLIPGGYEQYF.

This clonotype appeared many times. The CDR3 nucleotides are TGTGCCAGCAGCCAAGTCGTCGAGACCCAGTACTTC. This encodes CASSQVVETQYF. This chain links TRBV3-1 with TRBJ2-5; D gene uncertain. Germline V CDR1 and CDR2: LGHDT, YNNKEL (reference sequence). V lost 1 base to trimming and J lost 5 bases, with 5 bases between them. CDR3 length equals 12 residues.

In this sample, this clonotype turned up many times. The chain uses TRBV28 and TRBJ2-3; 10 bases match TRBD2. CDR3 length: 16 residues. Trimming took 5 bases from V and 0 from J; bases not matched to a gene: 5. Per germline, CDR1 MDHEN and CDR2 SYDVKM. The CDR3 DNA follows: TGTGCCAGCAGTCCCGGGACTAGCGTAAGCACAGATACGCAGTATTTT. Protein product: CASSPGTSVSTDTQYF.

The chain combines TRBV12-3 or TRBV12-4 with TRBJ2-1; tentatively, D is TRBD2 (6 bases). The CDR3 is 16 amino acids. Trimming removed 0 bases from V and 10 bases from J, with 19 bases in between. The CDR3 DNA sequence: TGTGCCAGCAGTTTAGCGCTAACTAGCTCCCTTCAAGAGCAGTTCTTC. It translates to CASSLALTSSLQEQFF.

The gene calls are TRBV6-1 and TRBJ2-7; 9 bases fit TRBD1. V trimming: 5 bases; J trimming: 7 bases; junction bases outside the gene matches: 9. The germline gives CDR1 MNHNS, CDR2 SASEGT. This CDR3 is 14 amino acids long. CDR3 residues: CASSLGQGLREQYF. Here the CDR3 DNA reads TGTGCCAGCAGTCTGGGACAGGGCTTGAGGGAGCAGTACTTC.

This clonotype was counted many times. The chain has TRBV12-3 or TRBV12-4 and TRBJ2-1, with D possibly TRBD1 on 5 matching bases. This CDR3 contains 16 residues. The ends were cut back, 5 bases at V and 0 bases at J, with 14 bases in the middle. Here the CDR3 reads CASSRNRRSSYNEQFF. CDR3 nucleotide sequence: TGTGCCAGCAGTCGAAACAGGCGGAGCTCCTACAATGAGCAGTTCTTC.

The V gene is TRBV30, the J gene TRBJ2-1; D remains ambiguous. The CDR3 is 13 amino acids. Trimming removed 0 bases from V and 6 bases from J, with 9 bases in between. The germline CDR1 and CDR2 sequences are GTSNPN and SVGIG (reference sequence). CDR3 in amino acids: CAWSVALFNEQFF. CDR3 in DNA: TGTGCCTGGAGTGTAGCGCTATTCAATGAGCAGTTCTTC.

On this clonotype: It may be a read error: a sequence one base away is much more abundant. The CDR3 DNA is TGTGCCAGCAGCCCCTCTGGGACCAACGTCCTGACTTTC. Amino acid sequence: CASSPSGTNVLTF. The genes are TRBV6-1 and TRBJ2-6, with unresolved D. Germline V gives CDR1 MNHNS, CDR2 SASEGT. This CDR3 is 13 amino acids long.

This clonotype has at least ten counts. J is TRBJ1-1 and V is TRBV9, with D possibly TRBD1 on 5 matching bases. The V gene's germline CDR1 is SGDLS and CDR2 YYNGEE. This CDR3 comprises 13 residues. V lost 4 bases, J lost 7 bases, and 14 bases lay in between. This CDR3 is CASSPTGSLEAFF. The CDR3 nucleotides read TGTGCCAGCAGCCCTACAGGCTCCCTTGAAGCTTTCTTT.

The sample holds a few counts of this clonotype. The genes are TRBV5-1 and TRBJ2-2; 7 bases agree with TRBD2. Germline assignment: CDR1 SGHRS and CDR2 YFSETQ. V lost 0 bases and J lost 6; bases outside the gene matches: 8. The CDR3 spans 16 residues. This CDR3 reads CASSLVLRESAGELFF. In DNA form, the CDR3 reads TGCGCCAGCAGCTTGGTGTTGCGGGAGTCGGCCGGGGAGCTGTTTTTT.

The gene calls are TRBV14 and TRBJ1-1; TRBD1 aligns across 7 bases. Trimming cost V 3 bases and J 5 bases; bases outside gene matches: 6. Per germline, CDR1 SGHDN and CDR2 FVKESK. The CDR3 is made up of 14 amino acids. This CDR3 is CASSHTQGWTEAFF. The CDR3 DNA follows: TGTGCCAGCAGCCACACACAGGGGTGGACTGAAGCTTTCTTT.

This clonotype has only a few counts. V gene TRBV6-1 combines with J gene TRBJ2-5; D is possibly TRBD2 (6 bases). This CDR3 is 17 amino acids long. V was pared by 5 bases and J by 4 bases, with 23 bases between. Germline V lookup: CDR1 MNHNS, CDR2 SASEGT. The CDR3 region has the DNA TGTGCCAGCAGTATAACTCCAAAGACCCGGGGAGGAGAGACCCAGTACTTC. Protein product: CASSITPKTRGGETQYF.

The gene calls are TRBV6-1 and TRBJ2-6; D is undetermined. Germline loops: CDR1 MNHNS, CDR2 SASEGT. V was cut by 5 bases and J by 0 bases, with 5 bases left in between. The CDR3 loop spans 14 amino acids. CDR3 sequence (DNA): TGTGCCAGCAGTTCCTACTCTGGGGCCAACGTCCTGACTTTC. Its translation: CASSSYSGANVLTF.

The genes are TRBV20-1 and TRBJ2-1; D possibly corresponds to TRBD1 (5 bases). Deletions cut 3 bases from V and 0 bases from J, with 21 bases between. CDR3 length: 18 amino acids. CDR1 and CDR2 from the germline V gene are DFQATT and SNEGSKA (reference sequence). Written as DNA, the CDR3 is TGCAGTGCTAGCCCGGTATGGGGCCCAACAAGCTCCTACAATGAGCAGTTCTTC. As protein: CSASPVWGPTSSYNEQFF.

This clonotype showed up many times. The chain is built from TRBV10-1 and TRBJ2-2, with 7 nucleotides matching TRBD1. V gave up 8 bases and J gave up 4 bases; unmatched junction bases: 4. CDR1 is WNHNN, CDR2 SYGVQD, per germline (reference sequence). This CDR3 comprises 13 residues. In DNA, the CDR3 is TGCGCCAGCGCCAGGACAGGCACCGGGGAGCTGTTTTTT. Translated, it gives CASARTGTGELFF.